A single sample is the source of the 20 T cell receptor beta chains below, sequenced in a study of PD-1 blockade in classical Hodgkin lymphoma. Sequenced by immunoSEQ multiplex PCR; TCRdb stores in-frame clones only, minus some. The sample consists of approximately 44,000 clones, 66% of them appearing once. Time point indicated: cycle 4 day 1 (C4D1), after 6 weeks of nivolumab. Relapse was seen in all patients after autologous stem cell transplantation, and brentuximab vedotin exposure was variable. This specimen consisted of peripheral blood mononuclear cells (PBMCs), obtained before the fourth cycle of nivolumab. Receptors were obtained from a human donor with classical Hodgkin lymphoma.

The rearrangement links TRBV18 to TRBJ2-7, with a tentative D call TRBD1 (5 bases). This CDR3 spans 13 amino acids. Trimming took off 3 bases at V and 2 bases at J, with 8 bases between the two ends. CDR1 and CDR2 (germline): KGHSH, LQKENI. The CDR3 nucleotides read TGTGCCAGCTCACCTGGGGCTACCTACGAGCAGTACTTC. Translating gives CASSPGATYEQYF.

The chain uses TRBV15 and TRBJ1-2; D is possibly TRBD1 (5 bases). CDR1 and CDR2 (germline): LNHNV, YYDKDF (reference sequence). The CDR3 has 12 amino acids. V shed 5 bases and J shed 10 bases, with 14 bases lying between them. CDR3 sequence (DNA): TGTGCCACCAGCGAGGACTTGGGGGACTACACCTTC. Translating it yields CATSEDLGDYTF.

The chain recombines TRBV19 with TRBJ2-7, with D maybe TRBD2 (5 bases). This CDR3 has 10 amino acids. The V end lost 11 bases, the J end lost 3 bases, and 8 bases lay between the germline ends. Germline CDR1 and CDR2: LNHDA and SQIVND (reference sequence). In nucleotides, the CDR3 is TGTGCCCGAGGGTACTACGAGCAGTACTTC. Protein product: CARGYYEQYF.

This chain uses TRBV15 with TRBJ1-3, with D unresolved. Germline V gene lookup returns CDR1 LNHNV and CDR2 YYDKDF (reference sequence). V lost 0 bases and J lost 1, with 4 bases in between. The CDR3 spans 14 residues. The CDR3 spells CATSRDPSGNTIYF. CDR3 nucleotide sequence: TGTGCCACCAGCAGAGATCCTTCTGGAAACACCATATATTTT.

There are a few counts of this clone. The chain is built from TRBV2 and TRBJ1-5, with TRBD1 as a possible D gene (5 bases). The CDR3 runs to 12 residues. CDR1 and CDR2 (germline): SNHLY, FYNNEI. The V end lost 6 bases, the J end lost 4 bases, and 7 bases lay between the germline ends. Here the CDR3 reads CASRGGNQPQHF. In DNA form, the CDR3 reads TGTGCCAGCAGGGGGGGGAATCAGCCCCAGCATTTT.

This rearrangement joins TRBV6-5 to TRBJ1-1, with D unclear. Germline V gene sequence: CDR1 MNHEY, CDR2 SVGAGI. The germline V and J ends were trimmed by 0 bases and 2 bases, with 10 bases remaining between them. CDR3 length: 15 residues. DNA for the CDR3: TGTGCCAGCAGTTACTCGAAAAGGAGTAACACTGAAGCTTTCTTT. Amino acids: CASSYSKRSNTEAFF.

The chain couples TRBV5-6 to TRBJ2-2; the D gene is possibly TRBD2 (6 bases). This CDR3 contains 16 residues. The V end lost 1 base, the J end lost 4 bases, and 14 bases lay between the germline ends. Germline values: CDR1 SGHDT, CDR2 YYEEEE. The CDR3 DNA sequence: TGTGCCAGCAGCTTGATCGGCGGGAAGCCCACCGGGGAGCTGTTTTTT. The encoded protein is CASSLIGGKPTGELFF. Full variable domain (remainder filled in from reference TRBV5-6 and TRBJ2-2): DAGVTQSPTHLIKTRGQQVTLRCSPKSGHDTVSWYQQALGQGPQFIFQYYEEEERQRGNFPDRFSGHQFPNYSSELNVNALLLGDSALYLCASSLIGGKPTGELFFGEGSRLTVL.

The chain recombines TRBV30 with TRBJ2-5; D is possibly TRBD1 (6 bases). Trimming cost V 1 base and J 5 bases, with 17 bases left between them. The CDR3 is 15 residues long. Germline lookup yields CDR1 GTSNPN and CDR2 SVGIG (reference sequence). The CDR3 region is CAWSDGQFMWETQYF. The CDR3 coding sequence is TGTGCCTGGAGTGACGGACAGTTTATGTGGGAGACCCAGTACTTC. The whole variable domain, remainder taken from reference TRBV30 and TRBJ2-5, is SQTIHQWPATLVQPVGSPLSLECTVEGTSNPNLYWYRQAAGRGLQLLFYSVGIGQISSEVPQNLSASRPQDRQFILSSKKLLLSDSGFYLCAWSDGQFMWETQYFGPGTRLLVL.

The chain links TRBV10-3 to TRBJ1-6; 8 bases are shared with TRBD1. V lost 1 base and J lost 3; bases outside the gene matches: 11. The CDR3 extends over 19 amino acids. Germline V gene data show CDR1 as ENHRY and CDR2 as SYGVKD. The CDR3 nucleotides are TGTGCCATCAGTGAGTTCTCAGGGGGCGAGCGCTACTATAATTCACCCCTCCACTTT. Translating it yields CAISEFSGGERYYNSPLHF.

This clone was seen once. CDR3 DNA: TGCGCCAGCAGTGAGCGATCTAACTATGGCTACACCTTC. Translation gives CASSERSNYGYTF. The chain recombines TRBV10-2 with TRBJ1-2; D is unclear. Germline V CDR1 and CDR2: WSHSY, SAAADI. The length of the CDR3 is 13 residues. V was shortened by 2 bases and J by 0 bases, with 4 bases between the two germline ends.

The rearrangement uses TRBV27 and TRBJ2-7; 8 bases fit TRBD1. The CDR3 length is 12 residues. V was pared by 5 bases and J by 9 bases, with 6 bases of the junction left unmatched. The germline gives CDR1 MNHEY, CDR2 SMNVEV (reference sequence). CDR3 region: CASSGQGRWQYF. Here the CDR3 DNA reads TGTGCCAGCAGTGGACAGGGAAGGTGGCAGTACTTC.

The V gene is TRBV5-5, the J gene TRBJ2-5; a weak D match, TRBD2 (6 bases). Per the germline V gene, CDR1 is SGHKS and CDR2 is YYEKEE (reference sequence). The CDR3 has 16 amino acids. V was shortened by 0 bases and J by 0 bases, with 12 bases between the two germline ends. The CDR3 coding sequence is TGTGCCAGCAGCTTGGGGGCGGGACTGTACCAAGAGACCCAGTACTTC. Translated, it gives CASSLGAGLYQETQYF.

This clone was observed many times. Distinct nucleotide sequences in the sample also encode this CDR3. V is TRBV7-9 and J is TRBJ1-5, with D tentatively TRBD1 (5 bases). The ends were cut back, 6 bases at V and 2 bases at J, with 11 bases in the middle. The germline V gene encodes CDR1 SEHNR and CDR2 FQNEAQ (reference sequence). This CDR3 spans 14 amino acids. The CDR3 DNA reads TGTGCCAGCAGTAGGGGAGATGGCAATCAGCCCCAGCATTTT. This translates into CASSRGDGNQPQHF.

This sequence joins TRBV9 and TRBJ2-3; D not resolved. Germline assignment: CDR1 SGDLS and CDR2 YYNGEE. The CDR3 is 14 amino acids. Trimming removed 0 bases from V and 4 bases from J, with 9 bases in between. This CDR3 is CASSVDLPADTQYF. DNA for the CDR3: TGTGCCAGCAGCGTAGACTTGCCCGCAGATACGCAGTATTTT.

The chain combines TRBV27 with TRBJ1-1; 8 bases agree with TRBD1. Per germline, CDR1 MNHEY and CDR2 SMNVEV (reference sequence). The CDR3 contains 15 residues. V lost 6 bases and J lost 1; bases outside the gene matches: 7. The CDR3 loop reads CASRSRQGQNTEAFF. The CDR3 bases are TGTGCCAGCAGGTCTAGACAGGGGCAGAACACTGAAGCTTTCTTT.

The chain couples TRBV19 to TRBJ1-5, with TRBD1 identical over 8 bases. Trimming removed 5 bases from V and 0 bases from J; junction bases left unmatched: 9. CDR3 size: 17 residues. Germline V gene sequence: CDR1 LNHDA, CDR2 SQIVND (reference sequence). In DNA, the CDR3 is TGTGCCAGTAGTGCACGGAGGACAGGGAATAGCAATCAGCCCCAGCATTTT. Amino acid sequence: CASSARRTGNSNQPQHF.

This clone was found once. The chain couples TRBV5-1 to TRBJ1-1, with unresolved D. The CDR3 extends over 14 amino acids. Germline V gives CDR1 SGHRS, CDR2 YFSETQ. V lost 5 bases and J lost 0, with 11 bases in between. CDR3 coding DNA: TGCGCCAGCAGGGGTCTGGTTATGAACACTGAAGCTTTCTTT. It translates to CASRGLVMNTEAFF.

This CDR3 is CASSYPPKKPSSYEQYF. CDR3 DNA: TGTGCCAGCAGTTATCCACCTAAAAAGCCAAGCTCCTACGAGCAGTACTTC. The chain couples TRBV28 to TRBJ2-7; unclear D gene. V lost 4 bases and J lost 0, with 19 bases in between. The germline CDR1 and CDR2 sequences are MDHEN and SYDVKM. The length of the CDR3 is 17 residues.

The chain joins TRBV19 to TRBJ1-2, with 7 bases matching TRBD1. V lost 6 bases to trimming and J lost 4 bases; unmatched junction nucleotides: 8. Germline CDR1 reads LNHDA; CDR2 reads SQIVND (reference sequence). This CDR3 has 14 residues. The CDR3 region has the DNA TGTGCCAGTAGCCGAGGGACAGAGAGCTATGGCTACACCTTC. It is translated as CASSRGTESYGYTF.

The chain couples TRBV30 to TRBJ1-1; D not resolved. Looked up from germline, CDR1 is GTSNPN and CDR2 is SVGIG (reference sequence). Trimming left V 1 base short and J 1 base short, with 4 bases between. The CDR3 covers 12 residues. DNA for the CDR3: TGTGCCTGGAGTGGGGGGAACACTGAAGCTTTCTTT. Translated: CAWSGGNTEAFF. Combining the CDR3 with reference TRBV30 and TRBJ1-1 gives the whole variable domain SQTIHQWPATLVQPVGSPLSLECTVEGTSNPNLYWYRQAAGRGLQLLFYSVGIGQISSEVPQNLSASRPQDRQFILSSKKLLLSDSGFYLCAWSGGNTEAFFGQGTRLTVV.